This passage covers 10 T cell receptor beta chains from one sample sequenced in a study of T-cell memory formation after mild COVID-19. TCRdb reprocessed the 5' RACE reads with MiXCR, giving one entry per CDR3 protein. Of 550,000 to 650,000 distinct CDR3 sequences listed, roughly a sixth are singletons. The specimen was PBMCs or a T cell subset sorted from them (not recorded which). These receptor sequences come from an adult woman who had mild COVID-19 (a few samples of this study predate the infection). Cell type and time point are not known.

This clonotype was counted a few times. The CDR3 loop reads CSARDVASGSTDTQYF. As DNA, the CDR3 is TGCAGTGCTAGAGATGTGGCTAGCGGGAGCACAGATACGCAGTATTTT. The J gene is TRBJ2-3, the V gene TRBV20-1; 8 bases match TRBD2. Trimming at V came to 0 bases and at J to 0 bases, leaving 5 bases not matched to a gene. The CDR3 extends over 16 amino acids. Germline loops: CDR1 DFQATT, CDR2 SNEGSKA (reference sequence).

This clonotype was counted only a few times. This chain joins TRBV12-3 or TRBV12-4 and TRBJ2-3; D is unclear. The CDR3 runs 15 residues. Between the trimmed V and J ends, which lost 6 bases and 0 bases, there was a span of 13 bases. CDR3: CASSPRMSSTDTQYF. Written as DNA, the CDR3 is TGTGCCAGCAGCCCCCGGATGTCTAGCACAGATACGCAGTATTTT.

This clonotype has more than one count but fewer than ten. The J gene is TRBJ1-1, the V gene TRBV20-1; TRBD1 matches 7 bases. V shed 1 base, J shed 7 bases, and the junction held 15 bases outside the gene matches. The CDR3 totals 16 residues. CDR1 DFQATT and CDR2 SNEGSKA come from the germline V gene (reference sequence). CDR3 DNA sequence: TGCAGTGCTAGAGTCCTAGGGGGCGTGGGTATTTTTGAAGCTTTCTTT. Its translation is CSARVLGGVGIFEAFF.

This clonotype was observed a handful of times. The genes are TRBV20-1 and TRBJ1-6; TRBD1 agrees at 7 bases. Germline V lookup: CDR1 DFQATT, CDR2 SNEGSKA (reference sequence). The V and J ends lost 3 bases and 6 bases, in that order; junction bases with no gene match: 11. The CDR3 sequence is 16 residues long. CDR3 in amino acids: CSASNVVRGGNSPLHF. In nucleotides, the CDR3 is TGCAGTGCTAGTAACGTCGTCAGGGGGGGTAATTCACCCCTCCACTTT.

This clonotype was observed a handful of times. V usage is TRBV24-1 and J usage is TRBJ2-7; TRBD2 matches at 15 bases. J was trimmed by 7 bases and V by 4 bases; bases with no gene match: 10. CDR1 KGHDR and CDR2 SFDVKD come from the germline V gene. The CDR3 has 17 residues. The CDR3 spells CATSDPGLAGGPGEQYF. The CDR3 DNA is TGTGCCACCAGTGACCCAGGACTAGCGGGAGGGCCGGGAGAGCAGTACTTC.

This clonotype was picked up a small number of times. Written as DNA, the CDR3 is TGTGCCTGGAGGCCCGTATGGGAGGCACCCCGCCACGAGCAGTACTTC. Protein: CAWRPVWEAPRHEQYF. V and J are TRBV30 and TRBJ2-7; a weak D match, TRBD2 (6 bases). The CDR3 extends over 16 amino acids. Germline V lookup: CDR1 GTSNPN, CDR2 SVGIG (reference sequence). Between the trimmed V and J ends, which lost 3 bases and 5 bases, there was a span of 23 bases.

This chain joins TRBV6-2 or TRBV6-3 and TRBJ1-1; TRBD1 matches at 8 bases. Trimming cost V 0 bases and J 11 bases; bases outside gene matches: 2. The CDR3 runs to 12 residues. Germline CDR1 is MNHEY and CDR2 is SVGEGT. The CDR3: CASSYSTGVAFF. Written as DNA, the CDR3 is TGTGCCAGCAGTTACTCGACAGGGGTGGCTTTCTTT.

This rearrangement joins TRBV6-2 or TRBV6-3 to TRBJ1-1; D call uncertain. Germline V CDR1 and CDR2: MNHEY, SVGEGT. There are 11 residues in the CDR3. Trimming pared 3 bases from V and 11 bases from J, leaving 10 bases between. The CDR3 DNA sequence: TGTGCCAGCAGTTATCGGAATTGGGCTTTCTTT. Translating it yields CASSYRNWAFF.

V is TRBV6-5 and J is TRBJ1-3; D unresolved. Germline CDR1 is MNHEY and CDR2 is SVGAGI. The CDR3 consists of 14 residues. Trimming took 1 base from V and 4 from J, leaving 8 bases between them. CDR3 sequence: CASSYLIGGNTIYF. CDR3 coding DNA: TGTGCCAGCAGTTACTTGATTGGAGGAAACACCATATATTTT.

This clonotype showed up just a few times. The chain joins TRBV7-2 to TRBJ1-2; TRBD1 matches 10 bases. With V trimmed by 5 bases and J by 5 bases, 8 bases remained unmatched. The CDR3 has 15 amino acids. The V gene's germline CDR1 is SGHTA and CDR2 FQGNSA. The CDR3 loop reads CASSTGRDRGYGYTF. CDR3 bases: TGTGCCAGCAGCACAGGCCGGGACAGGGGTTATGGCTACACCTTC. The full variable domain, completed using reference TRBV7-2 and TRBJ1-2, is GAGVSQSPSNKVTEKGKDVELRCDPISGHTALYWYRQSLGQGLEFLIYFQGNSAPDKSGLPSDRFSAERTGGSVSTLTIQRTQQEDSAVYLCASSTGRDRGYGYTFGSGTRLTVV.